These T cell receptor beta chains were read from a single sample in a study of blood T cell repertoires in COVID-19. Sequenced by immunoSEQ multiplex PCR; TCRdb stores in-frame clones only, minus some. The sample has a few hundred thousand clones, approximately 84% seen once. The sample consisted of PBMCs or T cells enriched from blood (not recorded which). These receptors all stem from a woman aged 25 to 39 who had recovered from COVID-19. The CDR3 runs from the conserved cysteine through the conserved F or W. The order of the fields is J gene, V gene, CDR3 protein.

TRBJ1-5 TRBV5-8 CASSRTGVGNQPQHF
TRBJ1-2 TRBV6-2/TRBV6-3 CASSYLDRAGGYTF
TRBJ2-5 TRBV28 CASRPPLQETQYF
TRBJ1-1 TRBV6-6 CASTLTPNTEAFF
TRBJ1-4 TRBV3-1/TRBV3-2 CASSQDPSGLFRRVATNEKLFF
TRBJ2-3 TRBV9 CASSPSGDTDTQYF
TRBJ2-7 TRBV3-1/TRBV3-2 CASSQDGTGLYEQYF
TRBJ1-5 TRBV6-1 CASSENVRGYQPQHF
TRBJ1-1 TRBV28 CASSLGTEGGTEAFF
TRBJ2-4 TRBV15 CATNKGAENIQYF
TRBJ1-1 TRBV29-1 CFDWVKSGPTEAFF
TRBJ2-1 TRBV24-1 CATSHSSYNEQFF
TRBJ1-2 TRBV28 CASSLWDNLGGYTF
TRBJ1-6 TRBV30 CAWSPGTGNSPLHF
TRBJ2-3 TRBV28 CASSFWDRFSRDTQYF
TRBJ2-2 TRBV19 CASTKRQQYTGELFF
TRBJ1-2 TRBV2 CASSDWTDSNYGYTF
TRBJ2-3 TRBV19 CASSGGLLADTQYF
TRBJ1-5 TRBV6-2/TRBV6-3 CASSPGTILQPQHF
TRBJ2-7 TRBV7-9 CASSSLGEGRTDYEQYF
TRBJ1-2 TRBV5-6 CASSALLGYTF
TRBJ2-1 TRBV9 CASSVGGRGSDEQFF
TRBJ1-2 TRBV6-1 CASSEFLNSFYGYTF
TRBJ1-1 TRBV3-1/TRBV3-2 CASSQSRGGHTEAFF
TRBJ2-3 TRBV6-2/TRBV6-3 CASSSTGNTDTQYF
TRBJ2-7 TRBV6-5 CASTLDRGSSYEQYF
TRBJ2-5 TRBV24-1 CATSVAGGSETQYF
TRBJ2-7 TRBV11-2 CASSSLSPGTGDHEQYF
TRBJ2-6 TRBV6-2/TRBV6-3 CASSYSSSGANVLTF
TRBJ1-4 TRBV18 CASSPEDRATNEKLFF
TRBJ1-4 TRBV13 CASSRIADRAATSATNEKLFF
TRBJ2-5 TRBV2 CASSLQETQYF
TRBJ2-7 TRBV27 CASRGLAGRDEQYF
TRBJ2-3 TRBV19 CASRDTYLTDTQYF
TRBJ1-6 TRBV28 CASGDRGFSPLHF
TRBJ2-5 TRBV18 CASSPGQVPTQYF
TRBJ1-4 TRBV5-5 CASSLGQGFANEKLFF
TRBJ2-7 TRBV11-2 CASSPPGLAPYEQYF
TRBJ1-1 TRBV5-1 CASSLIPREEDTEAFF
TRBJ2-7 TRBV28 CASNRVGGAREQYF
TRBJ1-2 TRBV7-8 CASSLARSPGGYTF
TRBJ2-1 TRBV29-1 CSVVPGTGEVYNEQFF
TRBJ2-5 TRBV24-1 CATSDAGTFQETQYF
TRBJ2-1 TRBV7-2 CASRKQGLNEQFF
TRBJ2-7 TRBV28 CASSPSYRSYEQYF
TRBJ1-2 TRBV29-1 CSVFRAPYGYTF
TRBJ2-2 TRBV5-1 CASSVDRGYTGELFF
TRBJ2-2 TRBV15 CATRRNPGTANTGELFF
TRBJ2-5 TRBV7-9 CARGGAQYF
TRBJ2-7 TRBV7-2 CASSPQAGASYEQYF
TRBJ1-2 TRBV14 CASSQRGDYGYTF
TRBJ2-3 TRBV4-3 CASSQDLAGATDTQYF
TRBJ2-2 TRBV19 CASRKEPYTGELFF
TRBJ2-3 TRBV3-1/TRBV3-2 CASSAGGGTDTQYF
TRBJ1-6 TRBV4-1 CASSQERQGLSPLHF
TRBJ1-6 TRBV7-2 CASSSGQTYNSPLHF
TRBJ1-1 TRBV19 CASSSRRDKTEAFF
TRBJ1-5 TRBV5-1 CASSLEAGGGNQPQHF
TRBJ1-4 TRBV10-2 CASSESTREKLFF